The rows below give T cell receptor beta chains drawn from one sample of a study of low-dose radiotherapy and immunotherapy resistance in tumors. TCRdb re-derived calls from the reads in MiXCR, one entry per CDR3 protein. This table has nearly 60,000 distinct CDR3 sequences, under 30% appearing once. The specimen comprised PBMCs, sampled after low-dose radiotherapy plus immunotherapy. These receptors originate from a male donor with prostate cancer. Both conserved end residues are part of each CDR3. The order of the fields is clone size, V gene, CDR3 length, CDR3 protein. Size values are once, few and many counts, or a class for expanded clones, and some rows have none.

>many|TRBV30|13
CAWSKGGVFRYTF
>many|TRBV12-3/TRBV12-4|14
CASSHTGGNTEAFF
>.|TRBV28|16
CASKSSGRGESYEQYF
>few|TRBV18|15
CASSPTSGGGYEQYF
>many|TRBV28|14
CASLRAGGPDEQFF
>many|TRBV5-8|18
CASSPTGWGEGAGNTIYF
>many|TRBV11-2|15
CASSGPGQGYYEQYF
>many|TRBV6-6|15
CASSYESESGELFFF
>many|TRBV5-1|17
CASSLSFRQGGDYEQYF
>many|TRBV6-2/TRBV6-3|14
CASSYSNRGNSYTF
>many|TRBV20-1|18
CSARPPPGLAGSTDTQYF
>.|TRBV28|15
CASRLRQSSYNEQFF
>many|TRBV20-1|12
CSAVQGNQPQHF
>many|TRBV5-1|13
CASSLGTNEKLFF
>many|TRBV12-3/TRBV12-4|15
CASSLGLGSYNEQFF
>many|TRBV20-1|14
CSAQQGNSNQPQHF
>few|TRBV20-1|15
CSARDPGQGELRAFF
>.|TRBV5-1|14
CASSYDRRGTEAFF
>many|TRBV19|15
CASSLTSGPVDEQYF
>few|TRBV7-9|14
CASSRARGANVLTF
>many|TRBV19|15
CASSIVGVGIYEQYF
>many|TRBV7-9|13
CASSTPTRGEQYF